Listed below are T cell receptor beta chains from one sample, sequenced in a study of T cells in Graves' hyperthyroidism and ophthalmopathy. In TCRdb, the multiplex PCR reads were re-called with MiXCR into one record per CDR3 protein. Of hundreds of thousands of distinct CDR3 sequences listed, 40% to 55% were seen once; the top ten hold approximately 6.8%. The sequencing sample was made of peripheral blood or thyroid tissue (not recorded which). Receptor source: an adult man with Graves' disease, either hyperthyroidism or ophthalmopathy (not recorded which). The CDR3 runs from the conserved cysteine through the conserved F or W. The order of the fields is D gene, V gene, J gene, clone size, CDR3 DNA, CDR3 protein. A D gene is named only where the DNA matches it firmly. Clone size appears in some rows only: once, few, many, or a class for an expanded clone.

NA	TRBV10-3	TRBJ1-2	many	TGTGCCATCAGTGAAGTCTGGCAGGGTGATCACTATGGCTACACCTTC	CAISEVWQGDHYGYTF
NA	TRBV7-2	TRBJ1-1	NA	TGTGCCAGCAGCTTAAAGAGGATGAACACTGAAGCTTTCTTT	CASSLKRMNTEAFF
NA	TRBV29-1	TRBJ1-3	many	TGCAGCGTTCTCGCCCCGACCTCTGGAAACACCATATATTTT	CSVLAPTSGNTIYF
NA	TRBV2	TRBJ1-2	NA	TGTGCCAGCAGTGAAGCATCGCAGGGTTATAACTATGGCTACACCTTC	CASSEASQGYNYGYTF
TRBD1	TRBV29-1	TRBJ1-1	NA	TGCAGCGTTGAAGATAGGGGGCGACTTGTTGCTTTCTTT	CSVEDRGRLVAFF
NA	TRBV5-1	TRBJ1-1	few	TGCGCCAGCAGCTTCACGGGAGGTGAAGCTTTCTTT	CASSFTGGEAFF
NA	TRBV10-3	TRBJ1-6	many	TGTGCCATCAGTGAGTCGGGGAATTCACCCCTCCACTTT	CAISESGNSPLHF
NA	TRBV29-1	TRBJ2-7	NA	TGCAGTCCCCGTTTCAAGAACGAGCAGTACTTC	CSPRFKNEQYF
NA	TRBV5-1	TRBJ1-5	few	TGCGCCAGCAGCTTGGCAGGGCTTACCAATCAGCCCCAGCATTTT	CASSLAGLTNQPQHF
NA	TRBV12-3/TRBV12-4	TRBJ1-2	NA	TGTGCCAGGAGTCCTCAACGAAACTATGGCTACACCTTC	CARSPQRNYGYTF
NA	TRBV12-3/TRBV12-4	TRBJ1-5	many	TGTGCCAGCAGCTTAGGGGCAGTCAATCAGCCCCAGCATTTT	CASSLGAVNQPQHF
NA	TRBV19	TRBJ2-2	NA	TGTGCCAGTACCGAAAACCCGGGACCTAATACGAACACCGGGGAGCTGTTTTTT	CASTENPGPNTNTGELFF
TRBD1	TRBV20-1	TRBJ1-2	many	TGCAGTGCTAGAGACCAGACAGGGATTCATGGCTACACCTTC	CSARDQTGIHGYTF
TRBD1	TRBV7-2	TRBJ1-1	few	TGTGCCAGCACCCTGACAGGGGCGGCCACTGAAGCTTTCTTT	CASTLTGAATEAFF
NA	TRBV5-1	TRBJ1-3	NA	TGCGCCAGCAGCTTGGGACACCTCTCTGGAAACACCATATATTTT	CASSLGHLSGNTIYF
NA	TRBV6-1	TRBJ2-7	NA	TGTGCCAGCAGCGAACCGGGTTACTCCTACGAGCAGTACTTC	CASSEPGYSYEQYF
TRBD1	TRBV29-1	TRBJ1-2	few	TGCAGCGTCGGGACAGGGTCCGGCTACACCTTC	CSVGTGSGYTF
TRBD1	TRBV10-2	TRBJ1-5	few	TGCGCCAGCAGGGAGCCGACAGGGGTAGACAATCAGCCCCAGCATTTT	CASREPTGVDNQPQHF
NA	TRBV6-4	TRBJ1-1	few	TGTGCCAGCAGTGACTCGGAATTCATTACTGAAGCTTTCTTT	CASSDSEFITEAFF
TRBD2	TRBV2	TRBJ2-7	NA	TGTGCCAGCAGTTACGGGACTAGCGGAACCTACGAGCAGTACTTC	CASSYGTSGTYEQYF
NA	TRBV29-1	TRBJ1-2	many	TGCAGCGTTGAACCAGGGAGCGCTAACTATGGCTACACCTTC	CSVEPGSANYGYTF